This is a list of T cell receptor beta chains from one sample in a study of T-cell reconstitution after alpha-beta-depleted transplantation in children. TCRdb called the PCR reads again in MiXCR, with one record for every CDR3 protein. The data show 490,000 or so distinct CDR3 sequences, about an eighth seen once. The sequencing used PBMCs from the stem cell graft donor, collected from the stem cell graft. The receptors come from a human donor who donated a stem cell graft to a child with combined immunodeficiency. Both conserved end residues are part of each CDR3. A D gene is named only where the DNA matches it firmly. Size is stated for part of the rows, as once, few or many counts, or as a class when the clone is expanded.

few,TRBV12-5,TRBJ2-7,NA,TGTGCTAGTGCCGCCCAGGTGGGGGCTGTCCACGAGCAGTACTTC,CASAAQVGAVHEQYF
many,TRBV4-2,TRBJ2-4,TRBD2,TGTGCCAGCAGCCAAGAGGGGGGGAGAATAGCCAAAAACATTCAGTACTTC,CASSQEGGRIAKNIQYF
many,TRBV12-3/TRBV12-4,TRBJ2-1,TRBD1,TGTGCCAGCAGTTTAGCGGCAGGGGGTTTCAATGAGCAGTTCTTC,CASSLAAGGFNEQFF
NA,TRBV12-3/TRBV12-4,TRBJ2-2,TRBD2,TGTGCCAGCAGTAGGACTAGCGGCTACCACGGGGAGCTGTTTTTT,CASSRTSGYHGELFF
many,TRBV5-1,TRBJ1-2,NA,TGCGCCAGCAGCAATGGGTGGGGCAGAAACTATGGCTACACCTTC,CASSNGWGRNYGYTF
few,TRBV2,TRBJ2-1,NA,TGTGCCAGCAGTGCTTGGTCGGGGATCTACAATGAGCAGTTCTTC,CASSAWSGIYNEQFF
NA,TRBV6-1,TRBJ1-3,NA,TGTGCCAGTAGAGCACGGAGCTCTGGAAACACCATATATTTT,CASRARSSGNTIYF
many,TRBV5-1,TRBJ2-1,TRBD2,TGCGCCAGCAGCTTGGAGGGGGGACTAGCGGAGATGCAGTTCTTC,CASSLEGGLAEMQFF
few,TRBV29-1,TRBJ2-5,NA,TGCAGCGTTGACAAAGGAAGTTACCAAGAGACCCAGTACTTC,CSVDKGSYQETQYF
NA,TRBV19,TRBJ1-2,TRBD1,TGTGCCAGCACGACAGGGAACTATGGCTACACCTTC,CASTTGNYGYTF
few,TRBV3-1,TRBJ2-7,NA,TGTGCCAGCAGCCAAGATCTTGGGCGGTACGAGCAGTACTTC,CASSQDLGRYEQYF
NA,TRBV6-2/TRBV6-3,TRBJ1-3,NA,TGTGCCAGCAGTCGTTCTTCTCGGAGCTCTGGAAACACCATATATTTT,CASSRSSRSSGNTIYF
NA,TRBV15,TRBJ2-7,NA,TGTGCCACCAGCATATCCGCAGGGAGCTACGAGCAGTACTTC,CATSISAGSYEQYF
few,TRBV7-6,TRBJ1-4,TRBD1,TGTGCCAGCAGCTTAGCGACGACAGGGGCGAATGAAAAACTGTTTTTT,CASSLATTGANEKLFF
NA,TRBV24-1,TRBJ2-1,NA,TGTGCCACCGTAGACTCCCTCAATGAGCAGTTCTTC,CATVDSLNEQFF
many,TRBV12-3/TRBV12-4,TRBJ1-5,NA,TGTGCCAGCAGTCCAACTCGCAATCAGCCCCAGCATTTT,CASSPTRNQPQHF
few,TRBV3-1,TRBJ2-7,NA,TGTGCCAGCAGCCAAGATGCGGGGAACGAGCAGTACTTC,CASSQDAGNEQYF
NA,TRBV14,TRBJ2-7,NA,TGTGCCAGCAGCCGCTACGGAGGGATAGGCGAGCAGTACTTC,CASSRYGGIGEQYF
many,TRBV9,TRBJ2-2,TRBD1,TGTGCCAGCAGTTACCAGACAGGGTTCACCGGGGAGCTGTTTTTT,CASSYQTGFTGELFF
NA,TRBV6-1,TRBJ1-5,NA,TGTGCCAGCAGTGGGTTCGGGGCTAGCAATCAGCCCCAGCATTTT,CASSGFGASNQPQHF
NA,TRBV3-1,TRBJ2-1,NA,TGTACCAGCAGCACCCCCCTGACAGGCGGTACCTCCTACAATGAGCAGTTCTTC,CTSSTPLTGGTSYNEQFF
NA,TRBV7-9,TRBJ2-3,TRBD2,TGTGCCAGCAGCGCGACTAGCTTCGGTACGCAGTATTTT,CASSATSFGTQYF
NA,TRBV11-1,TRBJ2-3,TRBD1,TGTGCCAGCAGCCGAAGACAGGGCGCAGATACGCAGTATTTT,CASSRRQGADTQYF
NA,TRBV6-2/TRBV6-3,TRBJ2-2,TRBD2,TGTGCCAGCAGTTATCATATACAGCGGGGGACTGGTACCGGGGAGCTGTTTTTT,CASSYHIQRGTGTGELFF
NA,TRBV9,TRBJ2-7,NA,TGTGCCAGCAGCGTAGCTTGGACCGACGAGCAGTACTTC,CASSVAWTDEQYF
few,TRBV7-2,TRBJ2-7,NA,TGTGCCAGCAGCCCCACTAGTCCCTACGAGCAGTACTTC,CASSPTSPYEQYF
many,TRBV15,TRBJ2-1,NA,TGTGCCACCAGCAGAGATCGGGGGAATGAGCAGTTCTTC,CATSRDRGNEQFF
NA,TRBV20-1,TRBJ2-5,TRBD1,TGCAGTGCTAACCTGCCCGGGACAGGGAGGGAGACCCAGTACTTC,CSANLPGTGRETQYF
many,TRBV12-3/TRBV12-4,TRBJ2-7,NA,TGTGCCAGCAGTTTCGACTATAGCGAGCAGTACTTC,CASSFDYSEQYF
NA,TRBV7-2,TRBJ2-2,NA,TGTGCCAGCAGCTTTCAGGGTAACGGGGAGCTGTTTTTT,CASSFQGNGELFF
many,TRBV6-2/TRBV6-3,TRBJ2-1,TRBD2,TGTGCCAGCAGTCAAAACCTAGCGGGTACGAGCTCCTACAATGAGCAGTTCTTC,CASSQNLAGTSSYNEQFF
many,TRBV19,TRBJ1-4,NA,TGTGCCAGTACTACGACAGGTGGGGGAGAAAAACTGTTTTTT,CASTTTGGGEKLFF
many,TRBV7-2,TRBJ1-6,NA,TGTGCCAGCAGCCGCGGACAGAGGGTATTCTATAATTCACCCCTCCACTTT,CASSRGQRVFYNSPLHF
NA,TRBV6-2/TRBV6-3,TRBJ1-5,NA,TGTGCCAGCAGTTACTTCTTAGGGCCAAGCAATCAGCCCCAGCATTTT,CASSYFLGPSNQPQHF
few,TRBV15,TRBJ2-1,NA,TGTGCCACCAGCAGAGCACGGGAGACCGCCTACAATGAGCAGTTCTTC,CATSRARETAYNEQFF
few,TRBV6-6,TRBJ2-7,NA,TGTGCCAGCAGTTACTCTGAGATCGGCGAGCAGTACTTC,CASSYSEIGEQYF
few,TRBV20-1,TRBJ2-1,NA,TGCAGTGCTATAGGGGGCAATGAGCAGTTCTTC,CSAIGGNEQFF
NA,TRBV12-3/TRBV12-4,TRBJ2-7,NA,TGTGCCAGCAAAAGGGCGGGATGGGGATACTCCTACGAGCAGTACTTC,CASKRAGWGYSYEQYF
few,TRBV27,TRBJ2-4,NA,TGTGCCAGCAGTCGAACCGCAGGGGCGCAGTGGTACTTC,CASSRTAGAQWYF
NA,TRBV14,TRBJ2-1,TRBD2,TGTGCCAGCAGCCACGTAGCGGGGGGTATCTATGAGCAGTTCTTC,CASSHVAGGIYEQFF
NA,TRBV24-1,TRBJ2-5,TRBD2,TGTGCCACCAGTGACCCTAGGACTAGCGGGGGAGAGACCCAGTACTTC,CATSDPRTSGGETQYF
NA,TRBV12-3/TRBV12-4,TRBJ2-7,NA,TGTGCCAGCAAAGGGACCTCTGAGCAGTACTTC,CASKGTSEQYF
NA,TRBV28,TRBJ2-4,NA,TGTGCCAGCAGTTTCCAAGGGGGAAACATTCAGTACTTC,CASSFQGGNIQYF
few,TRBV29-1,TRBJ2-5,NA,TGCAGCGTTGAAGTGGACGGCAGCCAAGAGACCCAGTACTTC,CSVEVDGSQETQYF
few,TRBV9,TRBJ2-2,NA,TGTGCCAGCAGCTCACGAGCCGGGACCGGGGAGCTGTTTTTT,CASSSRAGTGELFF
few,TRBV6-2/TRBV6-3,TRBJ2-7,TRBD1,TGTGCCAGCAGTTCCACAGGGGTGGTCTACGAGCAGTACTTC,CASSSTGVVYEQYF
NA,TRBV29-1,TRBJ2-7,TRBD1,TGCAGCGTTGGAGGGGCGTTGGGGACAGGGGGCGAGCAGTACTTC,CSVGGALGTGGEQYF
many,TRBV4-3,TRBJ2-1,NA,TGCGCCAGCAGCCAAGGGGGGCTCTCCTACAATGAGCAGTTCTTC,CASSQGGLSYNEQFF
many,TRBV12-3/TRBV12-4,TRBJ2-3,NA,TGTGCCAGCACGATTGGGTGGGCCACAGATACGCAGTATTTT,CASTIGWATDTQYF
NA,TRBV6-5,TRBJ1-5,NA,TGTGCCAGCAGTTACTCACGCCATCAGCCCCAGCATTTT,CASSYSRHQPQHF
many,TRBV5-1,TRBJ2-5,TRBD2,TGCGCCAGCAGCAAGGGACTAGCGAGAGAGACCCAGTACTTC,CASSKGLARETQYF